Listed here are 2 T cell receptor beta chains from one sample, sequenced in a study of CD8 T cells in Susac syndrome. The RNA, about 0.5 to 1 ug, was put through reverse transcription using random hexamers. One entry per CDR3 protein, called by TCRdb with MiXCR from the immunoSEQ multiplex PCR reads. The table has roughly 190,000 distinct CDR3 sequences, roughly 90% seen once. Sequenced: CD4+ T cells from PBMCs. These receptors were taken from a human donor with Susac syndrome.

This sequence joins TRBV4-2 and TRBJ1-1; the match to TRBD1 covers 10 bases. V dropped 3 bases and J dropped 3; count of bases not matched to a gene: 4. The CDR3 loop spans 15 amino acids. CDR1 and CDR2 from the germline V gene are LGHNA and YNFKEQ. CDR3 coding DNA: TGTGCCAGCAGCCAGAGACAGGGGGCGGACACTGAAGCTTTCTTT. Its translation is CASSQRQGADTEAFF.

The rearrangement links TRBV20-1 to TRBJ1-2; TRBD1 is a possible D gene (5 bases). The germline gives CDR1 DFQATT, CDR2 SNEGSKA (reference sequence). This CDR3 region has 15 residues. Trimming removed 0 bases at V and 7 bases at J, with 18 bases between. The DNA of the CDR3 is TGCAGTGCTAGAGATCATGGGGTGGGCCAGGGTGGCTACACCTTC. It codes for CSARDHGVGQGGYTF.